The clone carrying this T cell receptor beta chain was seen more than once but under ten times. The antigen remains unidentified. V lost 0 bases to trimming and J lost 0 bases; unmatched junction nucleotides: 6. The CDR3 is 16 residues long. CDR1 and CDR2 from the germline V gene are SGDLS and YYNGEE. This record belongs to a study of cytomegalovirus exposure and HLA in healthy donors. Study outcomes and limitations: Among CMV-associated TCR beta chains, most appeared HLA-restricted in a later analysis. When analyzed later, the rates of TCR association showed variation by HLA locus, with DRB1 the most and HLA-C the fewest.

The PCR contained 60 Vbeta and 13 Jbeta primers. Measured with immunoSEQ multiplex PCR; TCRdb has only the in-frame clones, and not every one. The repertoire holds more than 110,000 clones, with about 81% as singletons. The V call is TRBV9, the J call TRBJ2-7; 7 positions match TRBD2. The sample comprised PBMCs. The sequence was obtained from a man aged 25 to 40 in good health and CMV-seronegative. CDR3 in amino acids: CASSVGPGGPSYEQYF. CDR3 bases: TGTGCCAGCAGCGTAGGGCCGGGGGGTCCCTCCTACGAGCAGTACTTC.